Presented here are 24 T cell receptor beta chains from one specimen sequenced in a study of CD8 T cells in Susac syndrome. The RNA input was roughly 0.45 to 1 ug, and it was reverse transcribed with random hexamers. TCRdb analysed the immunoSEQ multiplex PCR reads with MiXCR anew, one entry per CDR3 protein. The table lists more than 200,000 distinct CDR3 sequences, 94% of them singletons. Sequenced: CD4+ T cells from PBMCs. The receptors were gathered from a human donor with Susac syndrome.

This clonotype is a singleton in its sample. V and J are TRBV7-9 and TRBJ2-3; 7 nucleotides align to TRBD1. V lost 5 bases to trimming and J lost 6 bases; unmatched junction nucleotides: 14. This CDR3 has 16 amino acids. In germline, CDR1 is SEHNR, CDR2 FQNEAQ (reference sequence). The CDR3: CASSPGVPTGSDTQYF. The CDR3 DNA sequence: TGTGCCAGCAGCCCAGGGGTGCCGACAGGGTCGGATACGCAGTATTTT.

The chain employs TRBV5-1 and TRBJ2-7; either TRBD1 or TRBD2 may fit D (5 bases each). The CDR3 runs to 11 residues. Germline V gene data show CDR1 as SGHRS and CDR2 as YFSETQ. With 4 bases removed from V and 6 bases from J, the gap between germline ends came to 8 bases. Here the CDR3 reads CASSLGTEQYF. CDR3 bases: TGCGCCAGCAGCCTAGGGACCGAGCAGTACTTC. Complete variable domain (other parts from reference TRBV5-1 and TRBJ2-7): KAGVTQTPRYLIKTRGQQVTLSCSPISGHRSVSWYQQTPGQGLQFLFEYFSETQRNKGNFPGRFSGRQFSNSRSEMNVSTLELGDSALYLCASSLGTEQYFGPGTRLTVT.

The rearrangement uses TRBV2 and TRBJ2-7, with TRBD2 matching over 7 bases. The CDR3 is made up of 16 amino acids. V was pared by 1 base and J by 4 bases, with 10 bases of the junction left unmatched. CDR1 and CDR2 from the germline V gene are SNHLY and FYNNEI. In DNA, the CDR3 is TGTGCCAGCAGTGAAGGGTACAGACTAGCACCTTACGAGCAGTACTTC. Amino acids: CASSEGYRLAPYEQYF.

The chain employs TRBV29-1 and TRBJ2-3, with TRBD1 identical over 9 bases. This CDR3 has 13 amino acids. Germline CDR1 is SQVTM and CDR2 is ANQGSEA. V lost 4 bases, J lost 6 bases, and 5 bases stayed unmatched. The CDR3 loop reads CSVAGQGQDTQYF. The CDR3 bases are TGCAGCGTTGCAGGACAGGGGCAGGATACGCAGTATTTT.

This chain links TRBV6-5 with TRBJ1-5; D might be TRBD1 (5 bases). This CDR3 has 14 amino acids. The V end was cut by 5 bases, the J end by 7 bases, with 15 bases between. Germline V gives CDR1 MNHEY, CDR2 SVGAGI. The CDR3: CASSPDSTGQPQHF. The CDR3 bases are TGTGCCAGCAGTCCCGACAGTACCGGACAGCCCCAGCATTTT.

The V and J genes are TRBV15 and TRBJ1-1; unclear D gene. Deletions cut 0 bases from V and 1 base from J, with 9 bases between. This CDR3 region has 15 residues. CDR1 is LNHNV and CDR2 is YYDKDF in the germline V gene (reference sequence). CDR3 nucleotides: TGTGCCACCAGCAGAGATGCGGCGGAGAACACTGAAGCTTTCTTT. It specifies CATSRDAAENTEAFF.

This chain joins TRBV20-1 and TRBJ2-7, with 7 bases identical to TRBD2. The V segment lost 0 bases and the J segment 0 bases; nucleotides outside the gene matches: 5. Germline CDR1 and CDR2: DFQATT and SNEGSKA (reference sequence). This CDR3 contains 15 residues. CDR3 nucleotide sequence: TGCAGTGCTAGAGATCCCGCGGGGGACTCCTACGAGCAGTACTTC. The encoded protein is CSARDPAGDSYEQYF.

This clonotype was seen only once. V is TRBV20-1 and J is TRBJ2-1; D is uncertain. Germline-derived CDR1 and CDR2 are DFQATT and SNEGSKA (reference sequence). The CDR3 loop spans 14 amino acids. The V and J ends lost 6 bases and 6 bases respectively, with 18 bases between them. The CDR3 nucleotides are TGCAGTGCCAGCGCCTGGCAGGCGGCCAATGAGCAGTTCTTC. Its protein is CSASAWQAANEQFF.

The V gene is TRBV2, the J gene TRBJ1-1; unclear D gene. From germline, CDR1 is SNHLY and CDR2 FYNNEI. V lost 5 bases to trimming and J lost 5 bases, with 12 bases between them. CDR3 size: 13 residues. The CDR3 coding sequence is TGTGCCAGCAGTCCCGTAAGGGATACTGAAGCTTTCTTT. Its translation: CASSPVRDTEAFF.

The chain couples TRBV7-2 to TRBJ2-2, with D possibly TRBD1 on 5 matching bases. Trimming stripped 1 base from V and 3 bases from J, with 9 bases between. The V gene's germline CDR1 is SGHTA and CDR2 FQGNSA. The CDR3 loop spans 15 amino acids. CDR3 amino acids: CASSLEAGYTGELFF. The DNA of the CDR3 is TGTGCCAGCAGCTTAGAGGCAGGGTACACCGGGGAGCTGTTTTTT.

V gene TRBV25-1 combines with J gene TRBJ2-7; 7 bases agree with TRBD1. J gave up 6 bases and V 6 bases, and 2 bases lay outside the gene matches. Germline V gene data show CDR1 as MGHDK and CDR2 as SYGVNS. The CDR3 is made up of 11 amino acids. This chain's CDR3 is CASRAGGEQYF. Written as DNA, the CDR3 is TGTGCCAGCAGGGCAGGGGGCGAGCAGTACTTC.

The chain carries TRBV7-9 and TRBJ1-6; the match to TRBD1 covers 8 bases. V lost 5 bases and J lost 6; bases outside the gene matches: 3. The CDR3 totals 14 residues. Germline V lookup: CDR1 SEHNR, CDR2 FQNEAQ (reference sequence). In DNA form, the CDR3 reads TGTGCCAGCAGCGAGGGACAGGTTAATTCACCCCTCCACTTT. This sequence encodes CASSEGQVNSPLHF.

The chain recombines TRBV7-9 with TRBJ1-5; D gene ambiguous. V shed 9 bases and J shed 0 bases, with 12 bases lying between them. Germline V gives CDR1 SEHNR, CDR2 FQNEAQ (reference sequence). This CDR3 contains 14 residues. The CDR3 loop is CASSGTYSNQPQHF. In DNA, the CDR3 is TGTGCCAGTTCGGGTACCTATAGCAATCAGCCCCAGCATTTT.

The chain joins TRBV6-1 to TRBJ2-5; 11 nucleotides line up with TRBD2. The V and J ends lost 4 bases and 2 bases, in that order; junction bases with no gene match: 6. The germline V gene has CDR1 MNHNS and CDR2 SASEGT. The CDR3 runs 16 residues. CDR3 coding DNA: TGTGCCAGCAGTGCAACCGGACTAGCGGGTCAAGAGACCCAGTACTTC. Its translation: CASSATGLAGQETQYF.

The CDR3 region has the DNA TGTGCCAGCAGCCGCGATCCTTCCGGGACTAGGATTTTAGATACGCAGTATTTT. Amino acids: CASSRDPSGTRILDTQYF. The V gene is TRBV4-2, the J gene TRBJ2-3; 8 positions match TRBD2. Germline V gene lookup returns CDR1 LGHNA and CDR2 YNFKEQ. CDR3 length equals 18 residues. With 4 bases clipped from V and 5 bases from J, the junction kept 17 bases outside the gene matches.

V usage is TRBV28 and J usage is TRBJ1-1; no definite D call. Trimming took off 3 bases at V and 5 bases at J, with 22 bases between the two ends. This CDR3 has 17 amino acids. Germline V gene lookup returns CDR1 MDHEN and CDR2 SYDVKM. In DNA form, the CDR3 reads TGTGCCAGCAGTTTCTCACGAGGGTCCCAGATTTGGACTGAAGCTTTCTTT. Amino acids: CASSFSRGSQIWTEAFF.

The chain couples TRBV20-1 to TRBJ2-5; D is undetermined. Trimming took 3 bases from V and 1 from J, leaving 12 bases between them. The CDR3 sequence is 14 residues long. Germline CDR1 and CDR2: DFQATT and SNEGSKA (reference sequence). The CDR3 protein is CSASSDYTQETQYF. The CDR3 DNA follows: TGCAGTGCTAGCTCTGATTACACCCAAGAGACCCAGTACTTC.

About this clonotype itself: Germline and junction disagree at one end, which may indicate a read error. This rearrangement joins TRBV7-3 to TRBJ2-5; perhaps TRBD1 as D (6 bases). The CDR3 covers 13 residues. Germline CDR1 SGHTA, CDR2 FQGTGA. The CDR3 sequence: CASSLKGSFRQDF. The CDR3 DNA is TGTGCCAGCAGCTTAAAGGGTTCGTTTCGACAGGACTTC.

The V call is TRBV7-9, the J call TRBJ2-7; D call uncertain. The CDR3 runs 13 residues. The V and J ends lost 3 bases and 6 bases respectively, with 12 bases between them. Per germline, CDR1 SEHNR and CDR2 FQNEAQ (reference sequence). For the CDR3, the DNA is TGTGCCAGCAGCTTTGGCCTCATGGGCGAGCAGTACTTC. Its translation is CASSFGLMGEQYF.

The rearrangement links TRBV7-9 to TRBJ1-2; D is uncertain. The ends were cut back, 3 bases at V and 8 bases at J, with 19 bases in the middle. CDR1 is SEHNR, CDR2 FQNEAQ, per germline (reference sequence). The CDR3 has 15 residues. CDR3 sequence reads: CASSLDLDGQRGYTF. The CDR3, as DNA: TGTGCCAGCAGCTTGGACTTGGACGGTCAAAGGGGCTACACCTTC. The entire variable domain, with the rest obtained from reference TRBV7-9 and TRBJ1-2, is as follows: DTGVSQNPRHKITKRGQNVTFRCDPISEHNRLYWYRQTLGQGPEFLTYFQNEAQLEKSRLLSDRFSAERPKGSFSTLEIQRTEQGDSAMYLCASSLDLDGQRGYTFGSGTRLTVV.

This chain connects TRBV20-1 to TRBJ1-4; tentatively, D is TRBD1 (6 bases). This CDR3 is built from 12 residues. The V and J ends lost 6 bases and 7 bases respectively, with 12 bases between them. The germline V gene has CDR1 DFQATT and CDR2 SNEGSKA (reference sequence). As DNA, the CDR3 is TGCAGTGCCAGGGGTCACGGTGAAAAACTGTTTTTT. Protein sequence: CSARGHGEKLFF.

The rearrangement links TRBV7-2 to TRBJ2-2; D remains unclear. The germline V gene has CDR1 SGHTA and CDR2 FQGNSA. The germline V and J ends were trimmed by 1 base and 7 bases, with 7 bases remaining between them. The CDR3 sequence is 13 residues long. The CDR3 spells CASSLGSLGELFF. CDR3 sequence (DNA): TGTGCCAGCAGCTTAGGCTCACTCGGGGAGCTGTTTTTT.

The chain links TRBV7-9 to TRBJ1-2; D unclear. CDR3 length: 13 amino acids. Per germline, CDR1 SEHNR and CDR2 FQNEAQ (reference sequence). Trimming stripped 5 bases from V and 5 bases from J, with 12 bases between. CDR3 DNA sequence: TGTGCCAGCAGCAACATCGACTCGTATGGCTACACCTTC. Translating it yields CASSNIDSYGYTF.

The rearrangement links TRBV20-1 to TRBJ2-1, with a weak D call TRBD2 (5 bases). Germline V gene sequence: CDR1 DFQATT, CDR2 SNEGSKA (reference sequence). V lost 3 bases and J 5 bases, leaving 11 bases between the germline ends. The CDR3 loop spans 13 amino acids. CDR3 sequence: CSASLLVHNEQFF. The CDR3 bases are TGCAGTGCTAGTTTACTAGTCCACAATGAGCAGTTCTTC.